This T cell receptor (beta chain) was identified in a study of immune heterogeneity within non-small cell lung tumors. Bulk tumor genomic DNA, roughly 590 ng per sample, was used as template. Biopsies, several per primary tumor and spaced far apart, were collected during surgery. Surgery that was curative in intent was performed on patients with untreated, newly diagnosed non-small cell lung cancer. Multiplex PCR amplified TCR beta CDR3 with 32 V and 13 J primers. TCRdb called the multiplex PCR reads again in MiXCR, with one record for every CDR3 protein. The repertoire has tens of thousands of distinct CDR3 sequences, 25% to 30% of them found once; the top ten carry around 3.8%. Germline V gives CDR1 SGDLS, CDR2 YYNGEE. V shed 6 bases and J shed 6 bases, with 12 bases lying between them. The CDR3 is 13 residues long.

The origin of this receptor is a man aged 40-49 years with non-small cell lung cancer. The chain links TRBV9 to TRBJ2-2; D ambiguous. Source material: lung tumor tissue. CDR3 residues: CASTLGPSGELFF. The CDR3 DNA follows: TGTGCCAGCACCCTAGGTCCCTCCGGGGAGCTGTTTTTT.